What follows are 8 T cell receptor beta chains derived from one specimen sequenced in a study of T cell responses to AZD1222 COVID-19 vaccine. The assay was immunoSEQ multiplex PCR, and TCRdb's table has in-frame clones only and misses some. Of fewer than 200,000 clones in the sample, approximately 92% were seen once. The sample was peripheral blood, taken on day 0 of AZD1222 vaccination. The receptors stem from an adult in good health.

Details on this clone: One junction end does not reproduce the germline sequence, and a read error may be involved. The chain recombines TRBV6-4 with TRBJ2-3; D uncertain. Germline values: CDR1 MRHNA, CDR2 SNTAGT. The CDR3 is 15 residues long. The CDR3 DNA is TGTGCCAACAGTGACGGGTCCCAAGGCACAGATACGCAGTATTTT. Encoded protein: CANSDGSQGTDTQYF.

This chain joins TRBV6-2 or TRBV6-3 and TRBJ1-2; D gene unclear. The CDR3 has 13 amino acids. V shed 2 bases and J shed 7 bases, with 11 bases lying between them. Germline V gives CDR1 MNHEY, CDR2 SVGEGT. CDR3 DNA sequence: TGTGCCAGCAGTTACCCCGATTCGTCTGGCTACACCTTC. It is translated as CASSYPDSSGYTF.

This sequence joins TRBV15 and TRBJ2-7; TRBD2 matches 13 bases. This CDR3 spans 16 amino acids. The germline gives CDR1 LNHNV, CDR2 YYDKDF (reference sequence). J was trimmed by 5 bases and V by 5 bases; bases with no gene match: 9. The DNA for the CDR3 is TGTGCCACCAGCTTGACTAGCGGGAGGCCTTGGGACGAGCAGTACTTC. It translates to CATSLTSGRPWDEQYF.

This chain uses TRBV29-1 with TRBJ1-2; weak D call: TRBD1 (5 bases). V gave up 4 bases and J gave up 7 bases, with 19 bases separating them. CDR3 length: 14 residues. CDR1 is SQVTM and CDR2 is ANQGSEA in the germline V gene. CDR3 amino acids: CSVVPRGRGSGYTF. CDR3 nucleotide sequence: TGCAGCGTTGTTCCCCGGGGCAGAGGATCTGGCTACACCTTC.

Written as DNA, the CDR3 is TGTGCCAGCAGCTTGGCCGCGGTAGCTCTAAGGAATGAGCAGTTCTTC. Protein: CASSLAAVALRNEQFF. The rearrangement joins TRBV5-4 to TRBJ2-1; no reliable D call. Germline V CDR1 and CDR2: SGHNT, YYREEE (reference sequence). The V and J ends lost 0 bases and 7 bases respectively, with 17 bases between them. CDR3 length: 16 residues.

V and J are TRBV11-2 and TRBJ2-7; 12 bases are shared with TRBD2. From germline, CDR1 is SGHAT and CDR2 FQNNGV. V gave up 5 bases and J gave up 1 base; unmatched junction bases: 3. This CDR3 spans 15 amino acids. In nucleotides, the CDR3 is TGTGCCAGCAGCACCGGGACTAGCGGGTCCTACGAGCAGTACTTC. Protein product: CASSTGTSGSYEQYF.

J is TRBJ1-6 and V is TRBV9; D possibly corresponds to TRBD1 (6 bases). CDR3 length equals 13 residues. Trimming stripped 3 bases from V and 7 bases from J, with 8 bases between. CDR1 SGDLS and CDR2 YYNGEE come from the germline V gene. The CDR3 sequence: CASSDTGNSPLHF. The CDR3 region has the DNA TGTGCCAGCAGCGACACAGGGAATTCACCCCTCCACTTT.

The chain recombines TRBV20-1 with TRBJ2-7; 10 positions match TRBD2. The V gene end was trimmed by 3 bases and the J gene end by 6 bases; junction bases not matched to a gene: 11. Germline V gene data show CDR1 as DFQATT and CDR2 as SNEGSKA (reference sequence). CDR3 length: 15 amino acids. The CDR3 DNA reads TGCAGTGCTAGTTTGAAGCTAGCGGGAGTCGGCGAGCAGTACTTC. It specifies CSASLKLAGVGEQYF.